Listed here are 30 T cell receptor beta chains from one sample, sequenced in a study of blood T cell repertoires in COVID-19. Assay used: immunoSEQ multiplex PCR; TCRdb lists only in-frame clones, some missing. The table lists approximately 170,000 clones, 88% of them singletons. Specimen: peripheral blood. Receptor source: a man in his 60s with acute or convalescent COVID-19.

The V and J genes are TRBV11-3 and TRBJ2-3; possibly TRBD2 for D (6 bases). Germline-derived CDR1 and CDR2 are SGHNT and YENEEA. The CDR3 runs to 12 residues. V was cut by 2 bases and J by 7 bases, with 7 bases left in between. The CDR3 sequence is CASSLTSNTQYF. In DNA, the CDR3 is TGTGCCAGCAGCTTAACTAGCAATACGCAGTATTTT.

The chain joins TRBV19 to TRBJ1-5, with D maybe TRBD1 (6 bases). Germline V CDR1 and CDR2: LNHDA, SQIVND (reference sequence). The CDR3 consists of 13 residues. V lost 7 bases and J 7 bases, leaving 14 bases between the germline ends. The DNA of the CDR3 is TGTGCCAGTAAGGGGGGGCTGGACCAGCCCCAGCATTTT. It encodes CASKGGLDQPQHF. The full variable domain, its missing parts supplied by reference TRBV19 and TRBJ1-5, is DGGITQSPKYLFRKEGQNVTLSCEQNLNHDAMYWYRQDPGQGLRLIYYSQIVNDFQKGDIAEGYSVSREKKESFPLTVTSAQKNPTAFYLCASKGGLDQPQHFGDGTRLSIL.

The V and J genes are TRBV9 and TRBJ2-7, with TRBD2 matching over 10 bases. The CDR3 runs 14 residues. Germline CDR1 and CDR2: SGDLS and YYNGEE. V lost 4 bases, J lost 5 bases, and 6 bases stayed unmatched. The CDR3 sequence is CASSPGLAAHEQYF. Here the CDR3 DNA reads TGTGCCAGCAGCCCTGGACTAGCGGCCCACGAGCAGTACTTC.

The rearrangement joins TRBV9 to TRBJ1-5, with D perhaps matching TRBD1 (6 bases). Germline V lookup: CDR1 SGDLS, CDR2 YYNGEE. Trimming took off 3 bases at V and 0 bases at J, with 10 bases between the two ends. This CDR3 has 15 amino acids. The DNA for the CDR3 is TGTGCCAGCAGCGGCGGACAGTTTAGCAATCAGCCCCAGCATTTT. Its protein is CASSGGQFSNQPQHF.

V is TRBV5-1 and J is TRBJ2-7, with D possibly matching TRBD1 (6 bases). The CDR3 length is 15 residues. Germline V gives CDR1 SGHRS, CDR2 YFSETQ. Between the trimmed V and J ends, which lost 0 bases and 1 base, there was a span of 11 bases. CDR3 sequence (DNA): TGCGCCAGCAGCTTGGCACAGGGCCTTTCCTACGAGCAGTACTTC. Its translation: CASSLAQGLSYEQYF.

The J gene is TRBJ2-7, the V gene TRBV7-2; 8 positions match TRBD1. Germline V gene lookup returns CDR1 SGHTA and CDR2 FQGNSA. There are 16 residues in the CDR3. The V gene end was trimmed by 3 bases and the J gene end by 0 bases; junction bases not matched to a gene: 7. CDR3 sequence (DNA): TGTGCCAGCAGCTTCCTGGGACAGGCGAGCTCCTACGAGCAGTACTTC. As protein: CASSFLGQASSYEQYF.

This sequence joins TRBV14 and TRBJ2-3; 16 nucleotides line up with TRBD2. The germline V gene has CDR1 SGHDN and CDR2 FVKESK. The ends lost 4 bases at V and 0 bases at J; junction bases unmatched: 4. The CDR3 has 18 amino acids. The CDR3 nucleotides are TGTGCCAGCAGCCCGGGACTAGCGGGAGGGCGAAGCACAGATACGCAGTATTTT. Its protein product is CASSPGLAGGRSTDTQYF.

This clone was recorded once. The chain couples TRBV2 to TRBJ1-6; 10 positions agree with TRBD1. CDR3 size: 16 residues. Germline CDR1 SNHLY, CDR2 FYNNEI. The J segment lost 9 bases and the V segment lost 5 bases, leaving 10 bases of the junction unmatched. CDR3 loop: CASSFNHRTGGSPLHF. Here the CDR3 DNA reads TGTGCCAGCAGTTTTAACCATCGGACAGGGGGTTCACCCCTCCACTTT. Drawing the rest from reference TRBV2 and TRBJ1-6, the complete variable domain is EPEVTQTPSHQVTQMGQEVILRCVPISNHLYFYWYRQILGQKVEFLVSFYNNEISEKSEIFDDQFSVERPDGSNFTLKIRSTKLEDSAMYFCASSFNHRTGGSPLHFGNGTRLTVT.

The genes are TRBV5-1 and TRBJ1-6; D is ambiguous. The ends were cut back, 0 bases at V and 12 bases at J, with 10 bases in the middle. CDR1 is SGHRS and CDR2 is YFSETQ in the germline V gene. This CDR3 is 13 amino acids long. This CDR3 is CASSLEPAVPLHF. The CDR3 DNA sequence: TGCGCCAGCAGCTTGGAGCCCGCTGTACCCCTCCACTTT.

The chain uses TRBV5-6 and TRBJ1-4; maybe TRBD1 (6 bases). The V end was cut by 0 bases, the J end by 0 bases, with 9 bases between. This CDR3 region has 16 residues. CDR1 and CDR2 (germline): SGHDT, YYEEEE. In DNA form, the CDR3 reads TGTGCCAGCAGCTTGGTGGGGGGGCCAACTAATGAAAAACTGTTTTTT. Amino acids: CASSLVGGPTNEKLFF. The variable domain in full, completed from reference TRBV5-6 and TRBJ1-4, reads DAGVTQSPTHLIKTRGQQVTLRCSPKSGHDTVSWYQQALGQGPQFIFQYYEEEERQRGNFPDRFSGHQFPNYSSELNVNALLLGDSALYLCASSLVGGPTNEKLFFGSGTQLSVL.

The J gene is TRBJ1-2, the V gene TRBV7-2; no definite D call. The CDR3 is made up of 12 amino acids. In germline, CDR1 is SGHTA, CDR2 FQGNSA. The V end was cut by 5 bases, the J end by 4 bases, with 8 bases between. CDR3 region: CASSPSVYGYTF. CDR3 DNA: TGTGCCAGCAGCCCTTCTGTCTATGGCTACACCTTC.

The V and J genes are TRBV29-1 and TRBJ2-5; TRBD2 is a possible D gene (6 bases). Trimming cost V 6 bases and J 4 bases, with 21 bases left between them. The CDR3 runs to 15 residues. The germline gives CDR1 SQVTM, CDR2 ANQGSEA. The CDR3 DNA reads TGCAGCGTGGGGGGAAGGAACAAGGGCACAGAGACCCAGTACTTC. Translating gives CSVGGRNKGTETQYF.

J is TRBJ2-2 and V is TRBV3-1 (or the pseudogene TRBV3-2), with D possibly matching TRBD1 (7 bases). Between the trimmed V and J ends, which lost 4 bases and 5 bases, there was a span of 14 bases. CDR3 size: 15 residues. CDR1 and CDR2 (germline): LGHDT, YNNKEL (reference sequence). CDR3 sequence reads: CASSRQGGPTGELFF. Written as DNA, the CDR3 is TGTGCCAGCAGCCGACAGGGAGGACCGACCGGGGAGCTGTTTTTT.

This chain joins TRBV10-3 and TRBJ1-5, with 10 positions matching TRBD1. The germline V gene has CDR1 ENHRY and CDR2 SYGVKD. The length of the CDR3 is 22 residues. J was trimmed by 0 bases and V by 8 bases; bases with no gene match: 25. The CDR3 sequence: CAIAIWEERRTGGGLSNQPQHF. The DNA of the CDR3 is TGTGCCATCGCGATTTGGGAGGAACGACGGACAGGGGGAGGCCTTAGCAATCAGCCCCAGCATTTT.

This chain joins TRBV29-1 and TRBJ1-2; TRBD1 might be the D (5 bases). Trimming shortened V by 2 bases and J by 6 bases, and 13 bases separated the two germline ends. CDR1 and CDR2 (germline): SQVTM, ANQGSEA. This CDR3 spans 13 amino acids. The CDR3 loop is CSVENWTRDGYTF. The CDR3 DNA is TGCAGCGTTGAAAATTGGACCAGGGATGGCTACACCTTC.

The J gene is TRBJ2-1, the V gene TRBV5-1; the match to TRBD2 covers 10 bases. CDR3 length equals 16 residues. V lost 4 bases to trimming and J lost 8 bases; unmatched junction nucleotides: 12. Germline V gene lookup returns CDR1 SGHRS and CDR2 YFSETQ. The CDR3 DNA reads TGCGCCAGCAGCCCCCAGCTAGCGGGAGTGGGCCATGAGCAGTTCTTC. Protein: CASSPQLAGVGHEQFF.

The chain combines TRBV9 with TRBJ2-5; TRBD1 agrees at 8 bases. From germline, CDR1 is SGDLS and CDR2 YYNGEE. This CDR3 contains 15 residues. V lost 4 bases to trimming and J lost 1 base; unmatched junction nucleotides: 6. CDR3 coding DNA: TGTGCCAGCAGCACCCCGACAGGGGCCCAAGAGACCCAGTACTTC. The encoded protein is CASSTPTGAQETQYF.

The chain joins TRBV5-6 to TRBJ2-2; the D gene is possibly TRBD1 (5 bases). V was pared by 5 bases and J by 0 bases, with 11 bases between. Germline-derived CDR1 and CDR2 are SGHDT and YYEEEE. The CDR3 has 15 amino acids. CDR3 sequence (DNA): TGTGCCAGCAGTGACAGTACCGCGAACACCGGGGAGCTGTTTTTT. Amino acid sequence: CASSDSTANTGELFF.

This clone has a single count. The CDR3 region is CASSSGSGETQYF. CDR3 nucleotide sequence: TGTGCCAGCAGCTCAGGGAGCGGGGAGACCCAGTACTTC. The chain recombines TRBV11-3 with TRBJ2-5; possible D gene TRBD2, 6 bases. The CDR3 spans 13 residues. CDR1 is SGHNT, CDR2 YENEEA, per germline. Trimming stripped 4 bases from V and 5 bases from J, with 11 bases between. Based on the CDR3 plus reference TRBV11-3 and TRBJ2-5, the full variable domain is EAGVVQSPRYKIIEKKQPVAFWCNPISGHNTLYWYLQNLGQGPELLIRYENEEAVDDSQLPKDRFSAERLKGVDSTLKIQPAELGDSAVYLCASSSGSGETQYFGPGTRLLVL.

V usage is TRBV7-9 and J usage is TRBJ1-6; 7 nucleotides agree with TRBD1. Germline V gene data show CDR1 as SEHNR and CDR2 as FQNEAQ (reference sequence). V gave up 5 bases and J gave up 6 bases; unmatched junction bases: 4. The CDR3 runs 14 residues. The CDR3 region is CASSGGQANSPLHF. Here the CDR3 DNA reads TGTGCCAGCAGCGGCGGACAGGCTAATTCACCCCTCCACTTT.

This clone was recorded once. The CDR3 nucleotides read TGTGCCAGCAGCTCACCCGGGACAAATCGGGGCAATCAGCCCCAGCATTTT. It translates to CASSSPGTNRGNQPQHF. V usage is TRBV5-5 and J usage is TRBJ1-5; a possible D gene is TRBD1 (6 bases). CDR1 is SGHKS, CDR2 YYEKEE, per germline (reference sequence). Between the trimmed V and J ends, which lost 3 bases and 2 bases, there was a span of 18 bases. This CDR3 region has 17 residues.

This clone was detected only a few times. The rearrangement uses TRBV27 and TRBJ1-1; 7 bases are shared with TRBD1. The CDR3 has 13 residues. V shed 7 bases, J shed 1 base, and the junction held 3 bases outside the gene matches. The V gene's germline CDR1 is MNHEY and CDR2 SMNVEV (reference sequence). CDR3 in amino acids: CASTRDRNTEAFF. CDR3 nucleotide sequence: TGTGCCAGCACCCGGGACAGGAACACTGAAGCTTTCTTT.

This sequence joins TRBV30 and TRBJ1-2; D gene ambiguous. Looked up from germline, CDR1 is GTSNPN and CDR2 is SVGIG (reference sequence). The V end was cut by 2 bases, the J end by 9 bases, with 19 bases between. There are 14 residues in the CDR3. In DNA, the CDR3 is TGTGCCTGGAGTATGAAGGAAACAGTCAACCGCTACACCTTC. Protein product: CAWSMKETVNRYTF.

V and J are TRBV14 and TRBJ1-1; 9 bases line up with TRBD1. The CDR3 has 14 amino acids. Trimming removed 0 bases from V and 9 bases from J; junction bases left unmatched: 5. The germline V gene has CDR1 SGHDN and CDR2 FVKESK. The CDR3 region is CASSQEVTGGQAFF. The CDR3 DNA follows: TGTGCCAGCAGCCAAGAAGTCACAGGGGGCCAAGCTTTCTTT.

The rearrangement uses TRBV5-1 and TRBJ1-3; D perhaps matches TRBD1 (6 bases). Trimming removed 4 bases from V and 3 bases from J, with 17 bases in between. The CDR3 runs to 16 residues. The germline V gene has CDR1 SGHRS and CDR2 YFSETQ. CDR3 in DNA: TGCGCCAGCAGCCTTGGTGCGGGGGCCGGTGGAAACACCATATATTTT. This translates into CASSLGAGAGGNTIYF.

The chain joins TRBV5-1 to TRBJ1-2; 7 nucleotides agree with TRBD1. CDR3 size: 14 residues. Trimming took 0 bases from V and 6 from J; bases not matched to a gene: 5. The germline gives CDR1 SGHRS, CDR2 YFSETQ. Here the CDR3 DNA reads TGCGCCAGCAGCTTGGCTACAGGGGTAGATGGCTACACCTTC. This translates into CASSLATGVDGYTF.

This chain uses TRBV6-1 with TRBJ1-2; the D is unclear. This CDR3 is built from 14 residues. The V end was cut by 0 bases, the J end by 4 bases, with 9 bases between. In germline, CDR1 is MNHNS, CDR2 SASEGT. DNA of the CDR3: TGTGCCAGCAGTGAAGCGAGGGTGACCTATGGCTACACCTTC. It yields the protein CASSEARVTYGYTF.

V gene TRBV10-3 combines with J gene TRBJ1-2; 9 bases map to TRBD1. The CDR3 consists of 13 residues. The V and J ends lost 11 bases and 1 base, in that order; junction bases with no gene match: 5. The germline V gene has CDR1 ENHRY and CDR2 SYGVKD. The CDR3 spells CAAQGQGNYGYTF. The CDR3, as DNA: TGTGCCGCGCAGGGACAGGGTAACTATGGCTACACCTTC.

This rearrangement joins TRBV3-1 (or the pseudogene TRBV3-2) to TRBJ2-3, with TRBD1 identical over 9 bases. Germline values: CDR1 LGHDT, CDR2 YNNKEL (reference sequence). After removal of 3 bases from V and 1 base from J, the junction contained 5 bases not matched to a gene. The CDR3 has 16 amino acids. The DNA for the CDR3 is TGTGCCAGCAGCCATTACCGGGACAGGGGCACAGATACGCAGTATTTT. Encoded protein: CASSHYRDRGTDTQYF.

The chain links TRBV11-2 to TRBJ1-2; the match to TRBD1 covers 9 bases. Germline-derived CDR1 and CDR2 are SGHAT and FQNNGV. This CDR3 has 14 amino acids. The junction had 5 bases not matched to a gene; V was cut back by 1 base and J by 8 bases. The CDR3 sequence: CASSLGDRVNGYTF. DNA of the CDR3: TGTGCCAGCAGCTTAGGGGACAGGGTGAACGGCTACACCTTC.